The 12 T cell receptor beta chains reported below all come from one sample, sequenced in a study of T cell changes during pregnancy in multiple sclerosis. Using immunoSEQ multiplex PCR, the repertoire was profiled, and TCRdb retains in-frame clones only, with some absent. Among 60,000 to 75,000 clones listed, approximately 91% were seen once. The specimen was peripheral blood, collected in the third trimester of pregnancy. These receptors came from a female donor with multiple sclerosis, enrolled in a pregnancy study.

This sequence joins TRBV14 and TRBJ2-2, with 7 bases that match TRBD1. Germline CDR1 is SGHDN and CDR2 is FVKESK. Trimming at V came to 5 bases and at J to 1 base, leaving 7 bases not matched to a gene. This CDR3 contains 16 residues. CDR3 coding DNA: TGTGCCAGCAGCTCAATAGGGGGCTTGAACACCGGGGAGCTGTTTTTT. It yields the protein CASSSIGGLNTGELFF.

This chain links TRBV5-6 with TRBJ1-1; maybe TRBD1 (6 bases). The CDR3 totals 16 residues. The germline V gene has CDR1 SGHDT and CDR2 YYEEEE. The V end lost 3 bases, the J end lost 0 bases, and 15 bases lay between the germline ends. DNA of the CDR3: TGTGCCAGCAGCTCCGACAGGCCGATCATGAACACTGAAGCTTTCTTT. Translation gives CASSSDRPIMNTEAFF.

In DNA form, the CDR3 reads TGTGCCAGCAGCCAAGATAAGGGCAGGGCTGAAGCTTTCTTT. It encodes CASSQDKGRAEAFF. The V and J genes are TRBV4-2 and TRBJ1-1; perhaps TRBD1 as D (5 bases). V was cut by 0 bases and J by 6 bases, with 11 bases left in between. The CDR3 length is 14 residues. Germline-derived CDR1 and CDR2 are LGHNA and YNFKEQ.

The CDR3 is CASGSTGVGEKLFF. The CDR3 DNA is TGTGCCAGCGGCTCGACAGGGGTTGGTGAAAAACTGTTTTTT. V and J are TRBV6-5 and TRBJ1-4, with 8 nucleotides matching TRBD1. This CDR3 contains 14 residues. With 8 bases clipped from V and 7 bases from J, the junction kept 9 bases outside the gene matches. Germline-derived CDR1 and CDR2 are MNHEY and SVGAGI.

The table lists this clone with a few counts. The CDR3 region has the DNA TGTGCCAGCACCCCAACGGGTCGTGGTGATTCACCCCTCCACTTT. This sequence encodes CASTPTGRGDSPLHF. The chain has TRBV28 and TRBJ1-6; D is undetermined. Germline V gene sequence: CDR1 MDHEN, CDR2 SYDVKM. Deletions cut 7 bases from V and 8 bases from J, with 18 bases between. CDR3 size: 15 residues.

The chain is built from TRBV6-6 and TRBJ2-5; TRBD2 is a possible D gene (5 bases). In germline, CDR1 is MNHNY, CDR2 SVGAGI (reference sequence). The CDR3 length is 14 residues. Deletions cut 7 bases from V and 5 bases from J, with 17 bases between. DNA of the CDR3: TGTGCCAGCACCCTTTCGGGGTCCTGGGAGACCCAGTACTTC. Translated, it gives CASTLSGSWETQYF.

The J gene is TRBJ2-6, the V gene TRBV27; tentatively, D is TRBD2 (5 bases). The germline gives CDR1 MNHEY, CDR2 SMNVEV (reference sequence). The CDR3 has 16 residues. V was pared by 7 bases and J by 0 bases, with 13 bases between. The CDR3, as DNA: TGTGCCAGCATGGGGTGGGAGAGCTCTGGGGCCAACGTCCTGACTTTC. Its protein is CASMGWESSGANVLTF.

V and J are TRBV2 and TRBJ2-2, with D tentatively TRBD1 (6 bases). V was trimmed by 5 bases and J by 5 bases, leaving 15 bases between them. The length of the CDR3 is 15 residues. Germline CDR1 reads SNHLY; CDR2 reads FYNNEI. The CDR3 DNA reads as TGTGCCAGCAGTTTACAGGGTTTAGGTACCGGGGAGCTGTTTTTT. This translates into CASSLQGLGTGELFF. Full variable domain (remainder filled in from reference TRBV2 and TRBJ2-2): EPEVTQTPSHQVTQMGQEVILRCVPISNHLYFYWYRQILGQKVEFLVSFYNNEISEKSEIFDDQFSVERPDGSNFTLKIRSTKLEDSAMYFCASSLQGLGTGELFFGEGSRLTVL.

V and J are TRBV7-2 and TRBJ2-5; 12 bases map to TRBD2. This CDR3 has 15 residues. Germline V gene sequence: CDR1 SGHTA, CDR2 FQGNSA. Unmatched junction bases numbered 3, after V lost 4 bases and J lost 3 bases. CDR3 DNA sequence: TGTGCCAGCAGCTCCAGACTAGCGGGGGAAGAGACCCAGTACTTC. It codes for CASSSRLAGEETQYF.

CDR3 DNA sequence: TGTGCCAGCAGCTTTCGGAGATCCACTGAAGCTTTCTTT. As protein: CASSFRRSTEAFF. The gene calls are TRBV2 and TRBJ1-1; D not certain. Per the germline V gene, CDR1 is SNHLY and CDR2 is FYNNEI. The CDR3 runs 13 residues. V lost 6 bases and J 4 bases, leaving 12 bases between the germline ends.

CDR3 protein: CASSREGGLYGYTF. In DNA form, the CDR3 reads TGTGCCAGCAGCCGAGAAGGGGGCCTCTATGGCTACACCTTC. The genes are TRBV9 and TRBJ1-2; TRBD1 aligns across 7 bases. Looked up from germline, CDR1 is SGDLS and CDR2 is YYNGEE. The ends lost 4 bases at V and 4 bases at J; junction bases unmatched: 7. This CDR3 has 14 residues.

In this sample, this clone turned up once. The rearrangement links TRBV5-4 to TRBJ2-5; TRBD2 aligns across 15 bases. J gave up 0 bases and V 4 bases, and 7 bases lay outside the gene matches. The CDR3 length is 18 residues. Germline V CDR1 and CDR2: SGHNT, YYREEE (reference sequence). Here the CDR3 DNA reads TGTGCCAGCAGCCGAGGACTAGCGGGGGGGACGGACCAAGAGACCCAGTACTTC. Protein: CASSRGLAGGTDQETQYF.